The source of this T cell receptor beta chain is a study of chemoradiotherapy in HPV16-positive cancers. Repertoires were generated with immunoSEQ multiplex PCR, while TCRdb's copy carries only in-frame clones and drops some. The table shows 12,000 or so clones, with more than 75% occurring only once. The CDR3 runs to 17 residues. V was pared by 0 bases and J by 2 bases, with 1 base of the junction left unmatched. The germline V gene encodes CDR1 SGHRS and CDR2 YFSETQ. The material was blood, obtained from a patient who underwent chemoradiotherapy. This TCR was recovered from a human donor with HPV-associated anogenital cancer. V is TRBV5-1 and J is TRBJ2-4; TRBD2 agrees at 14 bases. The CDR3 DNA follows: TGCGCCAGCAGCTTGGGACTAGCGGGGGGGCCCAAAAACATTCAGTACTTC. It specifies CASSLGLAGGPKNIQYF.